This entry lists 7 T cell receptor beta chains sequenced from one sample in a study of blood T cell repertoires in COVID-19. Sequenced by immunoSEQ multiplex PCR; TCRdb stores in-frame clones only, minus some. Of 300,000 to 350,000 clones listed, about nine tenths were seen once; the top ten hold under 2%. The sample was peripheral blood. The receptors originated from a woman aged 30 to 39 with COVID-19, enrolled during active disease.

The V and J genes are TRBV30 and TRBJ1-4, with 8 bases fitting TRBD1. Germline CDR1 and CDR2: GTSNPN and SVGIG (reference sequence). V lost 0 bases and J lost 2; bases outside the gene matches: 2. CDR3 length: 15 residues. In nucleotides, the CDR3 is TGTGCCTGGAGTGTCACAGGGGGTACTAATGAAAAACTGTTTTTT. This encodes CAWSVTGGTNEKLFF. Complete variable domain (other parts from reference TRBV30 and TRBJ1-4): SQTIHQWPATLVQPVGSPLSLECTVEGTSNPNLYWYRQAAGRGLQLLFYSVGIGQISSEVPQNLSASRPQDRQFILSSKKLLLSDSGFYLCAWSVTGGTNEKLFFGSGTQLSVL.

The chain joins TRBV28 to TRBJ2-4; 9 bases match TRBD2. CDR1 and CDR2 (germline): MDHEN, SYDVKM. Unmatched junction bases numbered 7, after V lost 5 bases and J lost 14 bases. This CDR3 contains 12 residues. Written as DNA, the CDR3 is TGTGCCAGCAGTCCCCTAGCGGGGATTGAGTACTTC. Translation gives CASSPLAGIEYF.

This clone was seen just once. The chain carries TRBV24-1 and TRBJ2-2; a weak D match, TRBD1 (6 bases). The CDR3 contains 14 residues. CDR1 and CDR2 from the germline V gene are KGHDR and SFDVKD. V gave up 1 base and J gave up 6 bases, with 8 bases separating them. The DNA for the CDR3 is TGTGCCACCAGTGATTTTACAGGGTCCGGGGAGCTGTTTTTT. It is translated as CATSDFTGSGELFF.

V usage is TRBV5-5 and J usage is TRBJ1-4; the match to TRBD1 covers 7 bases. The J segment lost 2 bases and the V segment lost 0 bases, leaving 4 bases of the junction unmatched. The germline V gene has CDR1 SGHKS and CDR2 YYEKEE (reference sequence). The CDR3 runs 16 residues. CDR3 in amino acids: CASSLETGATNEKLFF. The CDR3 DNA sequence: TGTGCCAGCAGCTTGGAAACAGGGGCGACTAATGAAAAACTGTTTTTT.

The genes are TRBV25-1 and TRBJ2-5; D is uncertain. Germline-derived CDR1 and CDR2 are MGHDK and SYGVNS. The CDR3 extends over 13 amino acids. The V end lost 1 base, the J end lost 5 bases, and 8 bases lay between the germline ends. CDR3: CASSESWRETQYF. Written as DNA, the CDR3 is TGTGCCAGCAGTGAATCGTGGCGGGAGACCCAGTACTTC.

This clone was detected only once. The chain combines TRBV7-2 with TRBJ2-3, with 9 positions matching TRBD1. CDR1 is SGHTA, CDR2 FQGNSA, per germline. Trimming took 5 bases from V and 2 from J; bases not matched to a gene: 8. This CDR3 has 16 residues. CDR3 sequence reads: CASSLRTGAYTDTQYF. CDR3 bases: TGTGCCAGCAGCCTCCGGACAGGGGCCTACACAGATACGCAGTATTTT. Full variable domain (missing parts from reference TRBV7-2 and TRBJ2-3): GAGVSQSPSNKVTEKGKDVELRCDPISGHTALYWYRQSLGQGLEFLIYFQGNSAPDKSGLPSDRFSAERTGGSVSTLTIQRTQQEDSAVYLCASSLRTGAYTDTQYFGPGTRLTVL.

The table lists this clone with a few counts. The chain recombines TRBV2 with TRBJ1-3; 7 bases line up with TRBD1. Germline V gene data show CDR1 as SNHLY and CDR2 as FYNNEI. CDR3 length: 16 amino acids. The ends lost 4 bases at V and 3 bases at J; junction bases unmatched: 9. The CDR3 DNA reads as TGTGCCAGCAGTGGGCAGGGGGTAGTGATTGGAAACACCATATATTTT. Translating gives CASSGQGVVIGNTIYF. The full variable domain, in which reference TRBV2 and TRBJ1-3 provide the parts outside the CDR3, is EPEVTQTPSHQVTQMGQEVILRCVPISNHLYFYWYRQILGQKVEFLVSFYNNEISEKSEIFDDQFSVERPDGSNFTLKIRSTKLEDSAMYFCASSGQGVVIGNTIYFGEGSWLTVV.